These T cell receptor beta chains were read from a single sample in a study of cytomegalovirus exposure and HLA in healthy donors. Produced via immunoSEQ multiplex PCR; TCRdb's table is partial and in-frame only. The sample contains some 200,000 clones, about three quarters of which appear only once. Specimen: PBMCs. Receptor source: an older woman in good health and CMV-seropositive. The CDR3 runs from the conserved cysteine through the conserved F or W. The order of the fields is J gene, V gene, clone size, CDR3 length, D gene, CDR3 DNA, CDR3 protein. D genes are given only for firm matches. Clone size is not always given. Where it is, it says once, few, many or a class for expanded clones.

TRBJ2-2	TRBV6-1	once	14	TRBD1	TGTGCCAGTGGGGGGACAGGGGAGTTCGGGGAGCTGTTTTTT	CASGGTGEFGELFF
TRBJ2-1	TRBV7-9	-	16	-	TGTGCCAGCATCATAGGGGGGGAGGGCTCCTACAATGAGCAGTTCTTC	CASIIGGEGSYNEQFF
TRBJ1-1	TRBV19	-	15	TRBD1	TGTGCCAGTAGTCATTATCAGGGGGAGAACACTGAAGCTTTCTTT	CASSHYQGENTEAFF
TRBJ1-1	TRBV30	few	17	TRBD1	TGTGCCTGGAATAGGAGGAGGGGGCTGGGGGAGAACACTGAAGCTTTCTTT	CAWNRRRGLGENTEAFF
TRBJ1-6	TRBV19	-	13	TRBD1	TGTGCCAGTAAGACAGGGTCGGTCTCACCCCTCCACTTT	CASKTGSVSPLHF
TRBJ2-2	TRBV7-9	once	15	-	TGTGCCAGCAGCCGGAGGACAGCAAACACCGGGGAGCTGTTTTTT	CASSRRTANTGELFF
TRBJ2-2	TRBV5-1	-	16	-	TGCGCCAGCAGCTTCCGGACTACAAGAAACACCGGGGAGCTGTTTTTT	CASSFRTTRNTGELFF
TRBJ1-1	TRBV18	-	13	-	TGTGCCAGCTCACCAGGGCGGAACACTGAAGCTTTCTTT	CASSPGRNTEAFF
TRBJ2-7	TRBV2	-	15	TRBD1	TGTGCCAGCAGGGACCACAGGGGGCTCTCCTACGAGCAGTACTTC	CASRDHRGLSYEQYF
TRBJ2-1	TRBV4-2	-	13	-	TGTGCCAGCGGGGGGGGCGCCAACAATGAGCAGTTCTTC	CASGGGANNEQFF
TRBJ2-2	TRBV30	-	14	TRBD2	TGTGCCTGGAGGGGGACTAAAAACACCGGGGAGCTGTTTTTT	CAWRGTKNTGELFF
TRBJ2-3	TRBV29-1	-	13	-	TGCAGCGTTGAAGAGGGACTCGCCGCTACGCAGTATTTT	CSVEEGLAATQYF
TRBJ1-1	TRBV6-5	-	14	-	TGTGCCAGCAGGGTAGAGAGGATGAACACTGAAGCTTTCTTT	CASRVERMNTEAFF
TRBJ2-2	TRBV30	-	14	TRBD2	TGTGCCTCCCTAGCGGGGGGCCGCACCGGGGAGCTGTTTTTT	CASLAGGRTGELFF
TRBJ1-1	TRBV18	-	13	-	TGTGCCAGCTCACCCGACACGAACACTGAAGCTTTCTTT	CASSPDTNTEAFF
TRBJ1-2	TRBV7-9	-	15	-	TGTGCCAGCAGCATAGGGCAGGGGATTAACTATGGCTACACCTTC	CASSIGQGINYGYTF
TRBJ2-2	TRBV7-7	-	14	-	TGTGCCAGCAGTCGCGACAGGAACACCGGGGAGCTGTTTTTT	CASSRDRNTGELFF
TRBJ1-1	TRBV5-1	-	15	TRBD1	TGCGCCAGCAGCTTGGCGGGACAGGGTCACACTGAAGCTTTCTTT	CASSLAGQGHTEAFF
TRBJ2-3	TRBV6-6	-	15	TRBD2	TGTGCCAGCAGTTCCCCTAGCGGGATCACAGATACGCAGTATTTT	CASSSPSGITDTQYF
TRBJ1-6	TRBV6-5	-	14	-	TGTGCCAGCACCGCGGACAGACTTAATTCACCCCTCCACTTT	CASTADRLNSPLHF
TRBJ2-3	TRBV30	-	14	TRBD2	TGTGCCTGGACGAGGGGACTAGCGGGAGATACGCAGTATTTT	CAWTRGLAGDTQYF
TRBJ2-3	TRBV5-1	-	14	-	TGCGCCAGCAGCTCGGTCGCTTCGGGGGATACGCAGTATTTT	CASSSVASGDTQYF
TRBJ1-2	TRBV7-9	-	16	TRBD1	TGTGCCAGCAGCTTGGGTCGGACAGGGGAGGGCCATGGCTACACCTTC	CASSLGRTGEGHGYTF
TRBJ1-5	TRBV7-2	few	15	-	TGTGCCAGCAGCTTAGCATCCCGGGGCAATCAGCCCCAGCATTTT	CASSLASRGNQPQHF
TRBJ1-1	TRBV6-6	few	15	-	TGTGCCAGCAGTTACTCCCATGGGGGGGGAACAGAAGCTTTCTTT	CASSYSHGGGTEAFF
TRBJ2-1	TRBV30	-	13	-	TGTGCCTGGAGGCAGGGGCCCATAGGTGAGCAGTTCTTC	CAWRQGPIGEQFF
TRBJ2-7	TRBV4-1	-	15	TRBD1	TGCGCCAGCAGCCAAGGACAGGGGACCTCCCACGAGCAGTACTTC	CASSQGQGTSHEQYF
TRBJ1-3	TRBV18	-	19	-	TGTGCCAGCTCCCCCAGGGCCCCGGGTGGAAAAGCTACTGGAAACACCATATATTTT	CASSPRAPGGKATGNTIYF
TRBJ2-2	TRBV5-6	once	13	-	TGTGCCAGCAGCTTAGGGGAAGCCGGGGAGCTGTTTTTT	CASSLGEAGELFF
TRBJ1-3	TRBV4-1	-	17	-	TGCGCCAGCAGCCAAGATCTGTGGCGGTCGCGAGGAAACACCATATATTTT	CASSQDLWRSRGNTIYF
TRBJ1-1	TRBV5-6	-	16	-	TGTGCCAGCAGCATTTGGGGGGGCCCCCTGAACACTGAAGCTTTCTTT	CASSIWGGPLNTEAFF
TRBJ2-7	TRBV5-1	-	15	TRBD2	TGCGCCAGCAGTGAGCCAGGGACTAGCGGGGGCGAGCAGTACTTC	CASSEPGTSGGEQYF
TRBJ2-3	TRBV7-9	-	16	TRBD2	TGTGCCAGCAGCTTCATAGCGGGAGGCCCCACAGATACGCAGTATTTT	CASSFIAGGPTDTQYF
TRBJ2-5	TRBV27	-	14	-	TGTGCCAGCAGTTCAATACAGGTTAAAGAGACCCAGTACTTC	CASSSIQVKETQYF
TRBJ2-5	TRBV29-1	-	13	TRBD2	TGCAGCGTTGAACTAGCGGGAACAAAGACCCAGTACTTC	CSVELAGTKTQYF
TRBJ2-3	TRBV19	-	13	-	TGTGCCAGTAGTATCCCTGGCACAGATACGCAGTATTTT	CASSIPGTDTQYF
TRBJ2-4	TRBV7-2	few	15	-	TGTGCCAGCAGCCTAGTTACAGTAGCCAAAAACATTCAGTACTTC	CASSLVTVAKNIQYF
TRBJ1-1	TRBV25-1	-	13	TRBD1	TGTGCCAGCAGTAGGGGGCCGTACACTGAAGCTTTCTTT	CASSRGPYTEAFF
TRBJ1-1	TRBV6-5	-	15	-	TGTGCCAGCAGTTACACACAGGGTCCGAGGACTGAAGCTTTCTTT	CASSYTQGPRTEAFF
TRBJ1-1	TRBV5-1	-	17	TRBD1	TGCGCCAGCAGCCCGGGACAGGGATCTGGTGAGAACACTGAAGCTTTCTTT	CASSPGQGSGENTEAFF
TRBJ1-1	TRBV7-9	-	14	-	TGTGCCAGCAGCTTGATTCAGGGGAACACTGAAGCTTTCTTT	CASSLIQGNTEAFF
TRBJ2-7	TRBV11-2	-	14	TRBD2	TGTGCCAGCAGCTTAAGCGGGACGTACTACGAGCAGTACTTC	CASSLSGTYYEQYF
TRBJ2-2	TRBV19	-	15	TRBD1	TGTGCCAGTAGGACGGGACAGGGGGTTACCGGGGAGCTGTTTTTT	CASRTGQGVTGELFF
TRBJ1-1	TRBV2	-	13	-	TGTGCCAGCAGTGAAGCAGGAGGGGTTGAAGCTTTCTTT	CASSEAGGVEAFF
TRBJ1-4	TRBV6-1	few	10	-	TGTGCCAGCAGTTACGGTAAACTGTTTTTT	CASSYGKLFF
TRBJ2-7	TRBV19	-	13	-	TGTGCCAGTAGTACGGACAGATACGACGAGCAGTACTTC	CASSTDRYDEQYF
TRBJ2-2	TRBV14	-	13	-	TGTGCCAGCAGCCATTGGCGGGTCGGGGAGCTGTTTTTT	CASSHWRVGELFF
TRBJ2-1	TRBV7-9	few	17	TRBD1	TGTGCCAGCAGCTTAGTCCGGGACAGCCAATACTACAATGAGCAGTTCTTC	CASSLVRDSQYYNEQFF